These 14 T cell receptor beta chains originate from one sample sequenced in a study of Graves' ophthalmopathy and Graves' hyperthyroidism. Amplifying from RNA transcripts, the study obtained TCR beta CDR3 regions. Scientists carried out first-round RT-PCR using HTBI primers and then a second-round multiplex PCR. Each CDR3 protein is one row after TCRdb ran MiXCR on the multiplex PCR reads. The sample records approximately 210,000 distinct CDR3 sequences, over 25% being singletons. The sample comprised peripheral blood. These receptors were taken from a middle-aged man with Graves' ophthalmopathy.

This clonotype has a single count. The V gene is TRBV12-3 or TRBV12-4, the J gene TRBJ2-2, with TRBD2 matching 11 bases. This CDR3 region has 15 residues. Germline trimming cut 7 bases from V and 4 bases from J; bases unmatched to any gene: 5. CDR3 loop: CASTTLAGGTGELFF. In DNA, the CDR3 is TGTGCCAGCACCACTCTAGCGGGGGGCACCGGGGAGCTGTTTTTT.

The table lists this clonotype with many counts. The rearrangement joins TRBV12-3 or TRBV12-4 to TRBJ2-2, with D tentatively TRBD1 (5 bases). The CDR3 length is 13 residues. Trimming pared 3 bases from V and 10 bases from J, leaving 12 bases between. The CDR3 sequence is CASSLGRSTELFF. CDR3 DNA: TGTGCCAGCAGTTTGGGGCGGTCGACGGAGCTGTTTTTT.

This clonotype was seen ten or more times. Here the CDR3 DNA reads TGCAGCGTTGAAGCTATGGCAGGGAGGGGTCCAGAGACCCAGTACTTC. It is translated as CSVEAMAGRGPETQYF. The chain employs TRBV29-1 and TRBJ2-5; 7 bases match TRBD2. After removal of 1 base from V and 4 bases from J, the junction contained 12 bases not matched to a gene. The germline CDR1 and CDR2 sequences are SQVTM and ANQGSEA. This CDR3 region has 16 residues.

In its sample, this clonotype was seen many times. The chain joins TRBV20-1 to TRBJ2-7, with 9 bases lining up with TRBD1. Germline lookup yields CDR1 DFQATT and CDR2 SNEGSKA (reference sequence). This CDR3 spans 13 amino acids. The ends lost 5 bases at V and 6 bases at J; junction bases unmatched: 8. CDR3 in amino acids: CSARQGGRREQYF. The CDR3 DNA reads TGCAGTGCTCGACAGGGGGGAAGGCGCGAGCAGTACTTC.

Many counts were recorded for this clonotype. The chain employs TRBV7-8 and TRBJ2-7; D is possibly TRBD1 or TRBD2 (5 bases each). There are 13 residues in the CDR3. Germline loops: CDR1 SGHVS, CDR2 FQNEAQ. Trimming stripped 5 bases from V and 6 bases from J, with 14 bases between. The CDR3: CASSLAGSPEQYF. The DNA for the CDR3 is TGTGCCAGCAGCCTGGCAGGGAGCCCCGAGCAGTACTTC.

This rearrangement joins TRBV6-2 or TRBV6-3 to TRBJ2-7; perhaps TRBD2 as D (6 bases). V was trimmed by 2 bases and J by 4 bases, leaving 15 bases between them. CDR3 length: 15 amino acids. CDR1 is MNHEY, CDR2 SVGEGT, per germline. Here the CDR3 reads CASSYPERGKYEQYF. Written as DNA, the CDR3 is TGTGCCAGCAGTTACCCGGAACGGGGGAAGTACGAGCAGTACTTC.

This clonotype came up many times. CDR3 nucleotides: TGCGCCAGCAGCTTATTAGGGGAGGCCTATGGCTACACCTTC. Protein: CASSLLGEAYGYTF. The chain recombines TRBV5-1 with TRBJ1-2; D is perhaps TRBD1 (5 bases). CDR3 length: 14 amino acids. The germline gives CDR1 SGHRS, CDR2 YFSETQ. V lost 2 bases to trimming and J lost 4 bases, with 12 bases between them.

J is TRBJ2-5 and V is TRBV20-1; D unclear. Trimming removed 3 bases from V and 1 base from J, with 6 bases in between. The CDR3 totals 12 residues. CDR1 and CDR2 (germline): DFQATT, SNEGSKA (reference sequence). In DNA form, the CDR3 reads TGCAGTGCTAGTAACCCCCAAGAGACCCAGTACTTC. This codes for CSASNPQETQYF.

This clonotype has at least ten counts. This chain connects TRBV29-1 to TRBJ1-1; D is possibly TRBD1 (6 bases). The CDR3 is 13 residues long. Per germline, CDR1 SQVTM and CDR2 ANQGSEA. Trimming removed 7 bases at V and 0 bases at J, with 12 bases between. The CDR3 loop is CSAQGHLNTEAFF. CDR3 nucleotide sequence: TGCAGCGCCCAGGGACACTTGAACACTGAAGCTTTCTTT.

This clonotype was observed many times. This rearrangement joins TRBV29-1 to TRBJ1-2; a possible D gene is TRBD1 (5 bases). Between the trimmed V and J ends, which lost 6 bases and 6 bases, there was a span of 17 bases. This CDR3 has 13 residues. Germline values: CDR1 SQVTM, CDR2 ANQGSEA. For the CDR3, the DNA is TGCAGCGTGGAGAAGGGGATTGGAGATGGCTACACCTTC. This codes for CSVEKGIGDGYTF.

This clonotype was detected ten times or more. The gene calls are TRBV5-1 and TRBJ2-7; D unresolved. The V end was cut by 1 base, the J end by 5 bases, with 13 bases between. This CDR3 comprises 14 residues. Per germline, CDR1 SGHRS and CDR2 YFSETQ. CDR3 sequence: CASSLPGYSDEQYF. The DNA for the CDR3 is TGCGCCAGCAGCTTGCCGGGCTATTCCGACGAGCAGTACTTC. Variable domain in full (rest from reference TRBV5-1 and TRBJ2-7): KAGVTQTPRYLIKTRGQQVTLSCSPISGHRSVSWYQQTPGQGLQFLFEYFSETQRNKGNFPGRFSGRQFSNSRSEMNVSTLELGDSALYLCASSLPGYSDEQYFGPGTRLTVT.

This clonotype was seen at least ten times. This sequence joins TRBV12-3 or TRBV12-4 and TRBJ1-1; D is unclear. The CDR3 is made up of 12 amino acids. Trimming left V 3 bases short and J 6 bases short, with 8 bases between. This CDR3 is CASSFGTAEAFF. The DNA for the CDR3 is TGTGCCAGCAGTTTTGGTACAGCTGAAGCTTTCTTT.

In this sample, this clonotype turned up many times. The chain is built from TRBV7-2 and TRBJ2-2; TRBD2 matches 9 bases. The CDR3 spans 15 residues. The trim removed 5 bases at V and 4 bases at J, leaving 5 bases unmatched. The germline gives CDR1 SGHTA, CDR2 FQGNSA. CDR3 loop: CASSPRLAVTGELFF. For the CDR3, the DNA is TGTGCCAGCAGCCCCCGACTAGCGGTCACCGGGGAGCTGTTTTTT. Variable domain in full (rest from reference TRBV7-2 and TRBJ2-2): GAGVSQSPSNKVTEKGKDVELRCDPISGHTALYWYRQSLGQGLEFLIYFQGNSAPDKSGLPSDRFSAERTGGSVSTLTIQRTQQEDSAVYLCASSPRLAVTGELFFGEGSRLTVL.

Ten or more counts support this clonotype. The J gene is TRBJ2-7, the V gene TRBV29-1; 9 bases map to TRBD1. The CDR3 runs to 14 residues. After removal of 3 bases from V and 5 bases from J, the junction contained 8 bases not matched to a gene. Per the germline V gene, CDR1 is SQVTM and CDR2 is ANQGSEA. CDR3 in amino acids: CSVDGGQGTHEQYF. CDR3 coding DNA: TGCAGCGTTGATGGGGGACAGGGAACCCACGAGCAGTACTTC.